These T cell receptor beta chains were read from a single sample in a study of blood T cell repertoires in COVID-19. TCRdb's copy holds only in-frame clones and misses some; the assay was immunoSEQ multiplex PCR. The data contain some 340,000 clones, around 83% of them seen just once; the ten biggest clones take up about 2.7%. Source material: peripheral blood. The source is a man aged 25 to 45 with active or convalescent COVID-19. The CDR3 runs from the conserved cysteine through the conserved F or W. Each record gives: D gene, J gene, clone size, V gene, CDR3 DNA, CDR3 protein. The D gene is left open where the match is weak. The size field is filled for only some rows; it gives once, few, many or a size class.

TRBD1,TRBJ1-5,few,TRBV18,TGTGCCAGCTCACCAATCAGGGGGCGTGGGGGAGAGGCCCAGCATTTT,CASSPIRGRGGEAQHF
-,TRBJ1-4,-,TRBV7-9,TGTGCCACCTTACTCCGGACAGTTCCTCTAGGAGAAAAACTGTTTTTT,CATLLRTVPLGEKLFF
-,TRBJ2-3,-,TRBV30,TGTGCCTGGAGTGGCTCCGGGAACACAGATACGCAGTATTTT,CAWSGSGNTDTQYF
-,TRBJ2-7,-,TRBV23-1,TGCGCCAGCGAGGGGGAGAGGGACGAGCAGTACTTC,CASEGERDEQYF
-,TRBJ2-1,-,TRBV6-5,TGTGCCAGCACGTTTAGCTCCTACAATGAGCAGTTCTTC,CASTFSSYNEQFF
-,TRBJ2-1,-,TRBV5-1,TGCGCCAGCAGCTTGGCCCCGGACTACGACAATGAGCAGTTCTTC,CASSLAPDYDNEQFF
-,TRBJ1-3,-,TRBV19,TGTGCCAGTAGTATAGACCGGGGGACCTCTGGAAACACCATATATTTT,CASSIDRGTSGNTIYF
TRBD2,TRBJ2-7,-,TRBV2,TGTGCCAGCAGTGGTACTAGCGGGATTTACGAGCAGTACTTC,CASSGTSGIYEQYF
-,TRBJ2-2,-,TRBV3-1/TRBV3-2,TGTGCCAGCAGCCAAGCCCTAGCACTGAACACCGGGGAGCTGTTTTTT,CASSQALALNTGELFF
-,TRBJ1-6,-,TRBV12-1,TGTGCCGAGGGAGACGGAGAGGATCATAATTCACCCCTCCACTTT,CAEGDGEDHNSPLHF
TRBD1,TRBJ2-2,-,TRBV7-9,TGTGCCAGCAGCCGGACAGGACCGAACACCGGGGAGCTGTTTTTT,CASSRTGPNTGELFF